Listed below are T cell receptor beta chains from one sample, sequenced in a study of blood T cell repertoires in COVID-19. Method: immunoSEQ multiplex PCR; TCRdb's copy keeps in-frame clones and lacks some. The sample records about 33,000 clones, approximately 89% being singletons. The sample was peripheral blood. All receptors derive from a human donor in a cohort sampled during active COVID-19. The CDR3 runs from the conserved cysteine through the conserved F or W. Fields, in order: clone size, V gene, D gene, J gene, CDR3 protein, CDR3 DNA. A D gene is named only where the DNA matches it firmly. Clone size is given for some rows only: seen once, a few or many times, or a class if the clone is expanded.

clone_size: once; v_call: TRBV4-1; d_call: -; j_call: TRBJ1-3; cdr3_aa: CASSQGWGDENTIYF; cdr3_nt: TGCGCCAGCAGCCAAGGGTGGGGAGATGAAAACACCATATATTTT
clone_size: -; v_call: TRBV7-8; d_call: TRBD2; j_call: TRBJ2-4; cdr3_aa: CASSAGTSGSAYIQYF; cdr3_nt: TGTGCCAGCAGCGCTGGGACTAGCGGGAGTGCTTACATTCAGTACTTC
clone_size: -; v_call: TRBV7-8; d_call: TRBD1; j_call: TRBJ1-5; cdr3_aa: CASSLSSTGVDQPQHF; cdr3_nt: TGTGCCAGCAGCCTATCGTCTACAGGGGTAGATCAGCCCCAGCATTTT
clone_size: -; v_call: TRBV19; d_call: TRBD2; j_call: TRBJ2-5; cdr3_aa: CASGKEGLAGVRETQYF; cdr3_nt: TGTGCCAGTGGGAAGGAGGGACTAGCGGGAGTACGAGAGACCCAGTACTTC
clone_size: -; v_call: TRBV12-3/TRBV12-4; d_call: -; j_call: TRBJ1-2; cdr3_aa: CASSGGEVYGYTF; cdr3_nt: TGTGCCAGCAGTGGTGGGGAGGTCTATGGCTACACCTTC
clone_size: -; v_call: TRBV5-1; d_call: -; j_call: TRBJ1-1; cdr3_aa: CASSLAGEPDTEAFF; cdr3_nt: TGCGCCAGCAGCTTGGCGGGGGAGCCAGACACTGAAGCTTTCTTT
clone_size: -; v_call: TRBV7-9; d_call: -; j_call: TRBJ1-4; cdr3_aa: CASSLNANEKLFF; cdr3_nt: TGTGCCAGCAGCCTAAATGCTAATGAAAAACTGTTTTTT
clone_size: once; v_call: TRBV3-1/TRBV3-2; d_call: TRBD2; j_call: TRBJ2-2; cdr3_aa: CASSPQFLRLAGGPGELFF; cdr3_nt: TGTGCCAGCAGCCCTCAATTCCTTAGACTAGCGGGAGGTCCAGGGGAGCTGTTTTTT
clone_size: -; v_call: TRBV14; d_call: TRBD2; j_call: TRBJ2-1; cdr3_aa: CASSQDHLAGMAEQFF; cdr3_nt: TGTGCCAGCAGCCAAGATCACCTAGCGGGAATGGCTGAGCAGTTCTTC
clone_size: -; v_call: TRBV19; d_call: TRBD1; j_call: TRBJ2-3; cdr3_aa: CASSLGQMTDTQYF; cdr3_nt: TGTGCCAGTTCTCTGGGACAGATGACAGATACGCAGTATTTT
clone_size: -; v_call: TRBV6-6; d_call: -; j_call: TRBJ2-7; cdr3_aa: CASSYKPYEQYF; cdr3_nt: TGTGCCAGCAGTTACAAGCCCTACGAGCAGTACTTC
clone_size: -; v_call: TRBV6-2/TRBV6-3; d_call: TRBD1; j_call: TRBJ1-3; cdr3_aa: CASSYSRGQVGPSGNTIYF; cdr3_nt: TGTGCCAGCAGTTACTCGAGGGGACAGGTTGGACCATCTGGAAACACCATATATTTT
clone_size: -; v_call: TRBV10-1; d_call: TRBD2; j_call: TRBJ2-7; cdr3_aa: CASSPASGNVEQYF; cdr3_nt: TGCGCCAGCAGCCCAGCTAGCGGGAACGTCGAGCAGTACTTC
clone_size: -; v_call: TRBV5-4; d_call: -; j_call: TRBJ2-6; cdr3_aa: CASSPLLVVTGANVLTF; cdr3_nt: TGTGCCAGCAGCCCACTACTGGTGGTGACTGGGGCCAACGTCCTGACTTTC
clone_size: -; v_call: TRBV19; d_call: TRBD1; j_call: TRBJ2-5; cdr3_aa: CASSTGQGFGETQYF; cdr3_nt: TGTGCCAGTAGTACGGGACAGGGGTTCGGAGAGACCCAGTACTTC
clone_size: few; v_call: TRBV5-1; d_call: -; j_call: TRBJ2-1; cdr3_aa: CASSLTRTYNEQFF; cdr3_nt: TGCGCCAGCAGCTTAACTAGGACCTACAATGAGCAGTTCTTC
clone_size: -; v_call: TRBV30; d_call: -; j_call: TRBJ2-3; cdr3_aa: CAWRRERITDTQYF; cdr3_nt: TGTGCCTGGAGAAGAGAGAGGATTACAGATACGCAGTATTTT
clone_size: -; v_call: TRBV10-3; d_call: -; j_call: TRBJ2-5; cdr3_aa: CAIGSVAGRQETQYF; cdr3_nt: TGTGCCATCGGGAGTGTTGCGGGGCGGCAAGAGACCCAGTACTTC
clone_size: once; v_call: TRBV2; d_call: TRBD2; j_call: TRBJ2-5; cdr3_aa: CASSEAASGSGQETQYF; cdr3_nt: TGTGCCAGCAGTGAAGCGGCTAGCGGGAGCGGCCAAGAGACCCAGTACTTC
clone_size: -; v_call: TRBV7-3; d_call: TRBD2; j_call: TRBJ2-2; cdr3_aa: CASSLRGLAGDTGELFF; cdr3_nt: TGTGCCAGCAGCTTAAGGGGACTAGCGGGGGACACCGGGGAGCTGTTTTTT
clone_size: -; v_call: TRBV7-9; d_call: -; j_call: TRBJ2-2; cdr3_aa: CASSLSMNTGELFF; cdr3_nt: TGTGCCAGCAGCTTGAGTATGAACACCGGGGAGCTGTTTTTT
clone_size: -; v_call: TRBV2; d_call: -; j_call: TRBJ2-5; cdr3_aa: CASGGRETQYF; cdr3_nt: TGTGCCAGCGGAGGCCGGGAGACCCAGTACTTC
clone_size: -; v_call: TRBV11-2; d_call: TRBD2; j_call: TRBJ2-3; cdr3_aa: CASSYARAGVSGDTQYF; cdr3_nt: TGTGCCAGCAGCTACGCGAGAGCGGGAGTATCAGGAGATACGCAGTATTTT
clone_size: few; v_call: TRBV5-1; d_call: -; j_call: TRBJ1-3; cdr3_aa: CASGQGNSGNTIYF; cdr3_nt: TGCGCCAGCGGCCAGGGAAACTCTGGAAACACCATATATTTT
clone_size: -; v_call: TRBV5-4; d_call: TRBD2; j_call: TRBJ2-5; cdr3_aa: CASRQRGAATQYF; cdr3_nt: TGTGCCAGCAGGCAGCGGGGGGCCGCGACCCAGTACTTC
clone_size: -; v_call: TRBV5-1; d_call: TRBD2; j_call: TRBJ2-5; cdr3_aa: CASSFWGLIRGSGTETQYF; cdr3_nt: TGCGCCAGCAGCTTTTGGGGCCTTATCCGCGGGAGTGGAACGGAGACCCAGTACTTC
clone_size: -; v_call: TRBV6-5; d_call: -; j_call: TRBJ1-2; cdr3_aa: CASRRQENYGYTF; cdr3_nt: TGTGCCAGCAGACGACAGGAGAACTATGGCTACACCTTC
clone_size: -; v_call: TRBV7-8; d_call: TRBD1; j_call: TRBJ2-3; cdr3_aa: CASSSTGGKTDTQYF; cdr3_nt: TGTGCCAGCAGCTCGACAGGGGGCAAAACAGATACGCAGTATTTT
clone_size: -; v_call: TRBV4-1; d_call: TRBD2; j_call: TRBJ2-2; cdr3_aa: CASREREATGELFF; cdr3_nt: TGCGCCAGCAGAGAGCGGGAGGCCACCGGGGAGCTGTTTTTT
clone_size: -; v_call: TRBV11-2; d_call: TRBD2; j_call: TRBJ2-7; cdr3_aa: CASSSGTSGGTYEQYF; cdr3_nt: TGTGCCAGCAGCTCGGGGACTAGCGGGGGGACCTACGAGCAGTACTTC
clone_size: few; v_call: TRBV12-3/TRBV12-4; d_call: -; j_call: TRBJ1-6; cdr3_aa: CASTTGLTLHF; cdr3_nt: TGTGCCAGCACTACGGGTCTAACCCTCCACTTT
clone_size: -; v_call: TRBV5-3; d_call: TRBD2; j_call: TRBJ2-7; cdr3_aa: CARSLLPSGGADEQYF; cdr3_nt: TGTGCCAGAAGCTTGTTGCCAAGCGGGGGGGCAGACGAGCAGTACTTC
clone_size: -; v_call: TRBV19; d_call: TRBD1; j_call: TRBJ2-2; cdr3_aa: CASDPGQGASGELFF; cdr3_nt: TGTGCCAGTGACCCGGGACAGGGGGCGAGCGGGGAGCTGTTTTTT
clone_size: -; v_call: TRBV6-5; d_call: -; j_call: TRBJ1-2; cdr3_aa: CASSYLVGGVYGYTF; cdr3_nt: TGTGCCAGCAGTTACTTGGTCGGGGGGGTGTATGGCTACACCTTC
clone_size: -; v_call: TRBV7-9; d_call: -; j_call: TRBJ1-2; cdr3_aa: CASSLGSYGYTF; cdr3_nt: TGTGCCAGCAGCTTAGGGAGCTATGGCTACACCTTC
clone_size: -; v_call: TRBV2; d_call: TRBD1; j_call: TRBJ1-5; cdr3_aa: CASSGGTGGVGNQPQHF; cdr3_nt: TGTGCCAGCAGTGGAGGGACAGGGGGAGTTGGCAATCAGCCCCAGCATTTT
clone_size: once; v_call: TRBV13; d_call: -; j_call: TRBJ2-4; cdr3_aa: CASSPRGKAKNIQYF; cdr3_nt: TGTGCCAGCAGCCCCCGGGGGAAAGCCAAAAACATTCAGTACTTC
clone_size: -; v_call: TRBV5-5; d_call: -; j_call: TRBJ2-4; cdr3_aa: CASSLGPSRLGNIQYF; cdr3_nt: TGTGCCAGCAGCTTGGGTCCCAGTAGACTTGGAAACATTCAGTACTTC
clone_size: -; v_call: TRBV6-1; d_call: -; j_call: TRBJ1-2; cdr3_aa: CASSEEATDYYGYTF; cdr3_nt: TGTGCCAGCAGTGAAGAAGCGACTGATTACTATGGCTACACCTTC
clone_size: once; v_call: TRBV11-2; d_call: -; j_call: TRBJ1-1; cdr3_aa: CASSLLGLTEAFF; cdr3_nt: TGTGCCAGCAGCTTATTGGGGCTAACTGAAGCTTTCTTT
clone_size: -; v_call: TRBV6-6; d_call: TRBD1; j_call: TRBJ1-3; cdr3_aa: CASSPLAPTGVQNTIYF; cdr3_nt: TGTGCCAGCAGTCCCCTAGCGCCAACAGGGGTACAAAACACCATATATTTT
clone_size: -; v_call: TRBV13; d_call: -; j_call: TRBJ2-1; cdr3_aa: CASSYRRDEQFF; cdr3_nt: TGTGCCAGCAGCTACAGGAGGGATGAGCAGTTCTTC
clone_size: few; v_call: TRBV2; d_call: TRBD1; j_call: TRBJ2-1; cdr3_aa: CASSRDRVYNEQFF; cdr3_nt: TGTGCCAGCAGCCGGGACAGGGTTTACAATGAGCAGTTCTTC
clone_size: -; v_call: TRBV19; d_call: -; j_call: TRBJ2-2; cdr3_aa: CASRRVALNTGELFF; cdr3_nt: TGTGCCAGTCGTAGGGTAGCCTTGAACACCGGGGAGCTGTTTTTT
clone_size: -; v_call: TRBV7-9; d_call: TRBD1; j_call: TRBJ1-1; cdr3_aa: CASSSARGPLNTEAFF; cdr3_nt: TGTGCCAGCAGCTCAGCCAGGGGGCCCCTTAACACTGAAGCTTTCTTT
clone_size: -; v_call: TRBV5-1; d_call: TRBD2; j_call: TRBJ2-7; cdr3_aa: CASSWTSGTSYEQYF; cdr3_nt: TGCGCCAGTTCGTGGACTAGCGGGACTTCCTACGAGCAGTACTTC
clone_size: once; v_call: TRBV7-6; d_call: TRBD1; j_call: TRBJ1-2; cdr3_aa: CASSLIPPGQIPTNYGYTF; cdr3_nt: TGTGCCAGCAGCCTCATCCCGCCGGGACAGATACCGACTAACTATGGCTACACCTTC
clone_size: -; v_call: TRBV6-6; d_call: TRBD1; j_call: TRBJ2-7; cdr3_aa: CASSHGTGSFEQYF; cdr3_nt: TGTGCCAGCAGTCACGGGACAGGGAGCTTCGAGCAGTACTTC
clone_size: -; v_call: TRBV7-6; d_call: TRBD1; j_call: TRBJ1-3; cdr3_aa: CASSLDTGGYSGNTIYF; cdr3_nt: TGTGCCAGCAGCCTCGACACAGGGGGCTACTCTGGAAACACCATATATTTT
clone_size: -; v_call: TRBV27; d_call: -; j_call: TRBJ2-2; cdr3_aa: CASSPTRDRELFF; cdr3_nt: TGTGCCAGCAGTCCGACCCGGGACAGGGAGCTGTTTTTT
clone_size: -; v_call: TRBV5-4; d_call: TRBD1; j_call: TRBJ1-1; cdr3_aa: CASSSGPVTGGTEAFF; cdr3_nt: TGTGCCAGCAGTTCAGGTCCGGTGACAGGGGGCACTGAAGCTTTCTTT